These 17 T cell receptor beta chains share one sample of origin, sequenced in a study of blood T cells in healthy people across ages. With a J-beta primer mix and a sample-barcoded 5' primer, a second PCR ran 7 to 11 cycles. Using its own MiXCR run on the 5' RACE reads, TCRdb lists one record per CDR3 protein. The sample has 500,000 to 700,000 distinct CDR3 sequences; 25% to 35% are singletons. Material: blood. These receptors were taken from a woman of 80 years or more in good health.

The chain combines TRBV15 with TRBJ2-2; 7 nucleotides agree with TRBD1. Germline V lookup: CDR1 LNHNV, CDR2 YYDKDF (reference sequence). The trim removed 2 bases at V and 5 bases at J, leaving 17 bases unmatched. This CDR3 spans 19 amino acids. CDR3 DNA sequence: TGTGCCACCAGCAGACATATCGGACAGGCATTACGCCCGACCGGGGAGCTGTTTTTT. Protein sequence: CATSRHIGQALRPTGELFF.

The sample holds many counts of this clonotype. This sequence joins TRBV2 and TRBJ2-5, with 8 bases that match TRBD1. Germline loops: CDR1 SNHLY, CDR2 FYNNEI. V shed 8 bases and J 11 bases; nucleotides not matched to a gene: 10. The CDR3 has 12 amino acids. The CDR3 loop reads CASETGVREQYF. CDR3 nucleotides: TGTGCCAGCGAGACAGGGGTCCGGGAGCAGTACTTC.

The chain uses TRBV20-1 and TRBJ1-5; 10 bases map to TRBD1. Germline-derived CDR1 and CDR2 are DFQATT and SNEGSKA (reference sequence). The CDR3 consists of 17 residues. The ends lost 6 bases at V and 0 bases at J; junction bases unmatched: 11. The chain's CDR3 is CSATNDRGPYSNQPQHF. The CDR3 DNA follows: TGCAGTGCGACCAACGACAGGGGGCCCTATAGCAATCAGCCCCAGCATTTT.

About this clonotype itself: A much larger clone lies one base from this, so it may be a read error. The rearrangement links TRBV30 to TRBJ2-7, with TRBD2 identical over 10 bases. The J segment lost 7 bases and the V segment lost 4 bases, leaving 13 bases of the junction unmatched. The CDR3 sequence is 15 residues long. Germline V gene data show CDR1 as GTSNPN and CDR2 as SVGIG (reference sequence). As DNA, the CDR3 is TGTGCCTGGACCGTTCTAGCGGGGGTAGACAATGAGCAGTACTTC. This gives the protein CAWTVLAGVDNEQYF.

This clonotype was counted a few times. The chain employs TRBV24-1 and TRBJ1-1, with no clear D. This CDR3 contains 13 residues. Germline CDR1 is KGHDR and CDR2 is SFDVKD. The ends were cut back, 10 bases at V and 0 bases at J, with 11 bases in the middle. CDR3 in DNA: TGTGCCACAGGCCGGTACATGAACACTGAAGCTTTCTTT. Translation gives CATGRYMNTEAFF.

In this sample, this clonotype turned up many times. The chain is built from TRBV7-8 and TRBJ2-1, with unresolved D. CDR1 SGHVS and CDR2 FQNEAQ come from the germline V gene. The V gene lost 3 bases and the J gene lost 7 bases, with 16 bases spanning the gap. This CDR3 is 15 amino acids long. CDR3 protein: CASSFPAELGNEQFF. The CDR3, as DNA: TGTGCCAGCAGCTTCCCCGCGGAGCTGGGGAATGAGCAGTTCTTC. Supplemented by reference TRBV7-8 and TRBJ2-1, the full variable domain reads GAGVSQSPRYKVAKRGQDVALRCDPISGHVSLFWYQQALGQGPEFLTYFQNEAQLDKSGLPSDRFFAERPEGSVSTLKIQRTQQEDSAVYLCASSFPAELGNEQFFGPGTRLTVL.

With respect to this clonotype: With a much larger clone just one base away, this may be a read error. The chain recombines TRBV14 with TRBJ2-6; the D gene is possibly TRBD1 (6 bases). The germline V gene encodes CDR1 SGHDN and CDR2 FVKESK. This CDR3 spans 15 amino acids. The CDR3 DNA follows: TGTGTCAGCAGTCAGGGGCTCTCTGGGGCCAACGTCCTGACTTTC. It codes for CVSSQGLSGANVLTF.

This clonotype was seen at least ten times. The genes are TRBV12-3 or TRBV12-4 and TRBJ2-6, with D maybe TRBD1 (6 bases). The V gene lost 5 bases and the J gene lost 3 bases, with 11 bases spanning the gap. The CDR3 runs 15 residues. The CDR3 sequence: CASSPTGSGANVLTF. The CDR3 DNA reads as TGTGCCAGCAGTCCAACAGGGAGTGGGGCCAACGTCCTGACTTTC.

A word on this clonotype: This may stem from a read error, because a much larger clone lies one nucleotide away. The rearrangement joins TRBV7-9 to TRBJ2-5; 8 bases fit TRBD2. From germline, CDR1 is SEHNR and CDR2 FQNEAQ (reference sequence). The CDR3 has 15 amino acids. The CDR3 spells CASSSTGLVKETQCF. The CDR3 DNA is TGTGCCAGCAGCAGCACGGGACTAGTGAAAGAGACCCAGTGCTTC.

The chain couples TRBV28 to TRBJ2-7, with D perhaps matching TRBD2 (7 bases). V lost 8 bases and J 9 bases, leaving 17 bases between the germline ends. The CDR3 extends over 12 amino acids. Germline CDR1 MDHEN, CDR2 SYDVKM. CDR3 coding DNA: TGTGCCAGCGGTCGGCGGGGGCGCGTGCAGTACTTC. As protein: CASGRRGRVQYF.

This clonotype has a count of ten or more. The J gene is TRBJ2-4, the V gene TRBV5-5; the D is unclear. The CDR3 covers 15 residues. The V gene's germline CDR1 is SGHKS and CDR2 YYEKEE (reference sequence). V lost 1 base, J lost 0 bases, and 8 bases lay in between. CDR3 sequence (DNA): TGTGCCAGCAGCTTGCAAGATCTAGCCAAAAACATTCAGTACTTC. Translated: CASSLQDLAKNIQYF.

This clonotype was detected only a few times. Just one base apart from a much larger clone, this may be a read error. CDR3 sequence (DNA): TGTGCCATCAGGGAAGGCGGGGCGGACACAGATACGCAGTATTTT. This gives the protein CAIREGGADTDTQYF. This chain connects TRBV10-3 to TRBJ2-3; a weak D match, TRBD2 (6 bases). CDR3 length: 15 amino acids. Germline V gene sequence: CDR1 ENHRY, CDR2 SYGVKD. V was trimmed by 6 bases and J by 2 bases, leaving 15 bases between them.

A remark on this clonotype: This may arise from a read error, as a much more abundant clone is one base away. The chain has TRBV7-2 and TRBJ2-5; 10 positions match TRBD1. The V gene's germline CDR1 is SGHTA and CDR2 FQGNSA. This CDR3 has 15 amino acids. This chain's CDR3 is CASSPGDRGGETQDF. DNA for the CDR3: TGTGCCAGCAGCCCAGGGGACAGGGGAGGGGAGACCCAGGACTTC.

Worth noting for this clonotype: Germline and junction disagree at one end, which may indicate a read error. The genes are TRBV3-1 and TRBJ1-4, with D hard to call. The CDR3 totals 14 residues. Germline V gene sequence: CDR1 LGHDT, CDR2 YNNKEL (reference sequence). CDR3 DNA: TGTGCCTGCAGAAGTCTGCAGGCTAATGAAAAACTGTTTTTT. It codes for CACRSLQANEKLFF. Filled out from reference TRBV3-1 and TRBJ1-4, the complete variable domain reads DTAVSQTPKYLVTQMGNDKSIKCEQNLGHDTMYWYKQDSKKFLKIMFSYNNKELIINETVPNRFSPKSPDKAHLNLHINSLELGDSAVYFCACRSLQANEKLFFGSGTQLSVL.

This clonotype appeared a few times. The chain has TRBV2 and TRBJ2-3; 13 bases are shared with TRBD2. Per the germline V gene, CDR1 is SNHLY and CDR2 is FYNNEI. The CDR3 has 16 amino acids. J gave up 2 bases and V 4 bases, and 3 bases lay outside the gene matches. CDR3 sequence: CASSGGTSGDTDTQYF. The CDR3 nucleotides are TGTGCCAGCAGTGGAGGGACTAGCGGGGACACAGATACGCAGTATTTT.

V and J are TRBV6-6 and TRBJ1-6; D perhaps matches TRBD1 (5 bases). Germline loops: CDR1 MNHNY, CDR2 SVGAGI (reference sequence). This CDR3 contains 15 residues. Trimming took 7 bases from V and 5 from J, leaving 15 bases between them. The CDR3 nucleotides read TGTGCCAGCACCCGGGACGCAAGGGATAATTCACCCCTCCACTTT. Its protein product is CASTRDARDNSPLHF.

At least ten counts were recorded for this clonotype. V is TRBV7-7 and J is TRBJ2-3; 8 bases fit TRBD2. From germline, CDR1 is SSHAT and CDR2 FNYEAQ (reference sequence). V dropped 5 bases and J dropped 0; count of bases not matched to a gene: 10. The CDR3 contains 17 residues. CDR3 region: CASSLRGGGSSTDTQYF. The CDR3 DNA sequence: TGTGCCAGCAGCCTTCGGGGCGGGGGGTCTAGCACAGATACGCAGTATTTT. Full variable domain (outside the CDR3, taken from reference TRBV7-7 and TRBJ2-3): GAGVSQSPRYKVTKRGQDVTLRCDPISSHATLYWYQQALGQGPEFLTYFNYEAQPDKSGLPSDRFSAERPEGSISTLTIQRTEQRDSAMYRCASSLRGGGSSTDTQYFGPGTRLTVL.